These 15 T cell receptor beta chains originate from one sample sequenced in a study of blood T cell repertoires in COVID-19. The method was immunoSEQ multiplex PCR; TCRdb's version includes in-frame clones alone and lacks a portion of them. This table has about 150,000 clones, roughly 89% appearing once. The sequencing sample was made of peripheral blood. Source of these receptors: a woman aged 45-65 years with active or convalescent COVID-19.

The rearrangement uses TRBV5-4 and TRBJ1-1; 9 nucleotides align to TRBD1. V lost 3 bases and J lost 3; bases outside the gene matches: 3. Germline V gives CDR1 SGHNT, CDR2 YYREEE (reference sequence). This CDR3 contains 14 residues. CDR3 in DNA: TGTGCCAGCAGCTCGGGACAGGGTCACACTGAAGCTTTCTTT. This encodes CASSSGQGHTEAFF.

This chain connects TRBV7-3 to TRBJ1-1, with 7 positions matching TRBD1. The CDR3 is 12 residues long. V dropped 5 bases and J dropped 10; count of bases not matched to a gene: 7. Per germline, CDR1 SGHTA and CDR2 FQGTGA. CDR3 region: CASSHSQGPAFF. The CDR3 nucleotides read TGTGCCAGCAGCCATTCACAGGGGCCAGCTTTCTTT.

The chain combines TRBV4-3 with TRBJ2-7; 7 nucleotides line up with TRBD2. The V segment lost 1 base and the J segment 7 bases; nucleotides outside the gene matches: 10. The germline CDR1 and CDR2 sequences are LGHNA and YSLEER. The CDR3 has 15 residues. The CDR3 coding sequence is TGCGCCAGCAGCCAAGCCCTAGCGGTCTCGGGTGAGCAGTACTTC. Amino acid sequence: CASSQALAVSGEQYF.

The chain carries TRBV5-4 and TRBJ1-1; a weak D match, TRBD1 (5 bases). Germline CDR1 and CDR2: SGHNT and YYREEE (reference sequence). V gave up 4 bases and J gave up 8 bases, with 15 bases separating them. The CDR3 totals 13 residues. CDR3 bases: TGTGCCAGCAGCCCAAATCGGGACTCAGAAGCTTTCTTT. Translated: CASSPNRDSEAFF.

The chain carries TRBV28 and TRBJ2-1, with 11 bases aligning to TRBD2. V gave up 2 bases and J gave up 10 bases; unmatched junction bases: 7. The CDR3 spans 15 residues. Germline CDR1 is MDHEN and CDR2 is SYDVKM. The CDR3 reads CASSLVLAGGKEQFF. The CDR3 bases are TGTGCCAGCAGTTTAGTTCTAGCGGGAGGAAAGGAGCAGTTCTTC.

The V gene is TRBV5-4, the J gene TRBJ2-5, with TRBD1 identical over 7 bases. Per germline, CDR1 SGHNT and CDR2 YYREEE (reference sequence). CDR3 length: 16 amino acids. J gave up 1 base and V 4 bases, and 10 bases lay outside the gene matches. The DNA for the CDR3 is TGTGCCAGCAGCACCCGGACAGGCGCACTCCAAGAGACCCAGTACTTC. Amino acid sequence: CASSTRTGALQETQYF.

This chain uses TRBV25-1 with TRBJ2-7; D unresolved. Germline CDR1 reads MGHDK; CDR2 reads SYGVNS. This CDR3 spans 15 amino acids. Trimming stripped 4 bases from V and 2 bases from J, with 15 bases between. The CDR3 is CASSGYGSLAYEQYF. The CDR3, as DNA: TGTGCCAGCAGTGGCTATGGTAGTCTCGCCTACGAGCAGTACTTC.

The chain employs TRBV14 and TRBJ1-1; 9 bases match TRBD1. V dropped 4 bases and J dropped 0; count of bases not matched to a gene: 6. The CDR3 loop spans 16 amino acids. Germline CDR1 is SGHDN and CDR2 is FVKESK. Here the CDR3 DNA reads TGTGCCAGCAGCCGACAGGGGGGAAGTATGAACACTGAAGCTTTCTTT. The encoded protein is CASSRQGGSMNTEAFF.

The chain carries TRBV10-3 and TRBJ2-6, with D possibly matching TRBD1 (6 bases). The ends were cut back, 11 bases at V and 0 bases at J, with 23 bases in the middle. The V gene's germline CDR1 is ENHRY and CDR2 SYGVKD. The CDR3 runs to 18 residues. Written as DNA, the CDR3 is TGTGCCCACTCTGATCACAGGGCCGGGACCTCTGGGGCCAACGTCCTGACTTTC. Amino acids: CAHSDHRAGTSGANVLTF.

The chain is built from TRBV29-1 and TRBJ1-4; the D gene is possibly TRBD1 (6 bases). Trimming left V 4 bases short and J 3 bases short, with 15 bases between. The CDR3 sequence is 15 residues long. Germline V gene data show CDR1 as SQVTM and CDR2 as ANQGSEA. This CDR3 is CSVVATGQSNEKLFF. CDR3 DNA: TGCAGCGTTGTAGCGACAGGACAGTCTAATGAAAAACTGTTTTTT.

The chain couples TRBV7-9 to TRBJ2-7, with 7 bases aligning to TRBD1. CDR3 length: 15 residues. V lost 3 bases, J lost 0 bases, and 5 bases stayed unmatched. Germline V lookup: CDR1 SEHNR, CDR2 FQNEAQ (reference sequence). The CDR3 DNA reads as TGTGCCAGCAGCTTTGCCGACAGGGCCTCCTACGAGCAGTACTTC. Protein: CASSFADRASYEQYF. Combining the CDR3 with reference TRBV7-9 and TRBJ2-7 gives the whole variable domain DTGVSQNPRHKITKRGQNVTFRCDPISEHNRLYWYRQTLGQGPEFLTYFQNEAQLEKSRLLSDRFSAERPKGSFSTLEIQRTEQGDSAMYLCASSFADRASYEQYFGPGTRLTVT.

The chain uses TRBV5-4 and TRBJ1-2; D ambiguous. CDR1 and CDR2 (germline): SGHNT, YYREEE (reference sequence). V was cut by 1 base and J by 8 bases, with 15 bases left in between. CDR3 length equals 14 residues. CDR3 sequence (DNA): TGTGCCAGCAGCTTGAAAGGAGCGGTGGTGGGCTACACCTTC. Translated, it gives CASSLKGAVVGYTF.

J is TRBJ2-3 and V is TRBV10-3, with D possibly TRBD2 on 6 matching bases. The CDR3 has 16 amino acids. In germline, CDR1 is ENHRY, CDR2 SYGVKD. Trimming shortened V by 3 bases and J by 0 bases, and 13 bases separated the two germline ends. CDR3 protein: CAISDPGGGSTDTQYF. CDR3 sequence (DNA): TGTGCCATCAGTGACCCCGGAGGAGGGAGCACAGATACGCAGTATTTT.

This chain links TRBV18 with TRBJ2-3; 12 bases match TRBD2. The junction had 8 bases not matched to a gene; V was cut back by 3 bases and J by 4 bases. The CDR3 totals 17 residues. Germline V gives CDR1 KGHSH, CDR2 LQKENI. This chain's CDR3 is CASSPPRLAGVADTQYF. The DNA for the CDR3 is TGTGCCAGCTCACCTCCTCGACTAGCGGGAGTCGCAGATACGCAGTATTTT.

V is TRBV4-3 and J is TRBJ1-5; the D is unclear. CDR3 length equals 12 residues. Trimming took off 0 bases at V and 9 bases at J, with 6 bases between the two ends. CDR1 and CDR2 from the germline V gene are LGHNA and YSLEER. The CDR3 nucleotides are TGCGCCAGCAGCCAAGACGAGGGGCCCCAGCATTTT. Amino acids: CASSQDEGPQHF.